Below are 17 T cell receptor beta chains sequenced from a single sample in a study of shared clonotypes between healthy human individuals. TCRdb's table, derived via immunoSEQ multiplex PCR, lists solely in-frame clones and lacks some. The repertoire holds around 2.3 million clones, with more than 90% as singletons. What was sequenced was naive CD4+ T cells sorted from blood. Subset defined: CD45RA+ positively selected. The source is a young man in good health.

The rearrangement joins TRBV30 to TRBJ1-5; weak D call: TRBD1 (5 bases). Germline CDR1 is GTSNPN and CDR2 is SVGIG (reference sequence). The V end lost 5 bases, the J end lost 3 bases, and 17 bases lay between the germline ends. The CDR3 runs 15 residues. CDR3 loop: CAWSPRGTFNQPQHF. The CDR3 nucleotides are TGTGCCTGGTCCCCCCGCGGGACCTTCAATCAGCCCCAGCATTTT.

CDR3 nucleotide sequence: TGCGCCAGCAGCTGGAACCCCTCGGACAACAATGAAAAACTGTTTTTT. Translating gives CASSWNPSDNNEKLFF. The rearrangement uses TRBV5-1 and TRBJ1-4; TRBD1 is a possible D gene (5 bases). CDR3 length equals 16 residues. Germline V CDR1 and CDR2: SGHRS, YFSETQ. The V gene lost 3 bases and the J gene lost 5 bases, with 17 bases spanning the gap.

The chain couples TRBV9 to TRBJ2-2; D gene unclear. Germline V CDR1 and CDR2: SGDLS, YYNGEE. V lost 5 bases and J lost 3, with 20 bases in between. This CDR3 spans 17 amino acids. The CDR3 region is CASSTSRGLTHTGELFF. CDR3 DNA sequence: TGTGCCAGCAGTACCTCCCGTGGCCTTACTCACACCGGGGAGCTGTTTTTT.

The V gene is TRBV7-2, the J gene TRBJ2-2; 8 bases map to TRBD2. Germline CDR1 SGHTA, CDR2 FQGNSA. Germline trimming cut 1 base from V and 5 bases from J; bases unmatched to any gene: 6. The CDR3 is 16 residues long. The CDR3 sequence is CASSLEGTRPTGELFF. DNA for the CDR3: TGTGCCAGCAGCTTAGAAGGGACTAGACCTACCGGGGAGCTGTTTTTT.

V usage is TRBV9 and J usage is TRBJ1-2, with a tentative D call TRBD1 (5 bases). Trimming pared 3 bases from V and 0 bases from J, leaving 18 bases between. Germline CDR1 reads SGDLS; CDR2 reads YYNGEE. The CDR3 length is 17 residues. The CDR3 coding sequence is TGTGCCAGCAGCGATCCGGAGACAGAAGATTCTAACTATGGCTACACCTTC. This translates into CASSDPETEDSNYGYTF.

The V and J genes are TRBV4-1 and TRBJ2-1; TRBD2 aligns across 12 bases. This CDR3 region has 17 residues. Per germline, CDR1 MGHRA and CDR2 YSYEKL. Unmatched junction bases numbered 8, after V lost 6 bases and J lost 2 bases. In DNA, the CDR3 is TGCGCCAGCAGACAGTACCGGACTAGCGGGACCTACAATGAGCAGTTCTTC. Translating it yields CASRQYRTSGTYNEQFF.

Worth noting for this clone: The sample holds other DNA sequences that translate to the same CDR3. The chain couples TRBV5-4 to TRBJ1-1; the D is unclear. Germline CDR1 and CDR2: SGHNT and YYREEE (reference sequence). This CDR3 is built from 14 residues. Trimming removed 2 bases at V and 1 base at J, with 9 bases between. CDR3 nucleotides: TGTGCCAGCAGCTTAGGTCGGGAGAACACTGAAGCTTTCTTT. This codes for CASSLGRENTEAFF.

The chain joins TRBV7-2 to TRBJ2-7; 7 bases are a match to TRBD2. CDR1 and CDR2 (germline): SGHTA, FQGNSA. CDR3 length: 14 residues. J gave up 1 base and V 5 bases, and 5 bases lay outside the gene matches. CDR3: CASSNHGGSYEQYF. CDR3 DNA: TGTGCCAGCAGCAATCACGGGGGGTCCTACGAGCAGTACTTC.

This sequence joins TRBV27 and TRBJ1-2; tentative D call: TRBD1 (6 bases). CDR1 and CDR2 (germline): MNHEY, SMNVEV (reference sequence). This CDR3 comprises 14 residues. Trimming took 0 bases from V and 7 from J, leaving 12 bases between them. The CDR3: CASSLSGGAGGYTF. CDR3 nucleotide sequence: TGTGCCAGCAGTTTATCTGGGGGGGCTGGTGGCTACACCTTC.

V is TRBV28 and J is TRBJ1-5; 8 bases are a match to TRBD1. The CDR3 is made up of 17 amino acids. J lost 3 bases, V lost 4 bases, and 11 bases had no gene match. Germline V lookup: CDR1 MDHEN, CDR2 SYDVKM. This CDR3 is CASSSRQGPGSNQPQHF. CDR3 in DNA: TGTGCCAGCAGTTCAAGACAGGGGCCGGGTTCCAATCAGCCCCAGCATTTT. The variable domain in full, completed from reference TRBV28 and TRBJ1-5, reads DVKVTQSSRYLVKRTGEKVFLECVQDMDHENMFWYRQDPGLGLRLIYFSYDVKMKEKGDIPEGYSVSREKKERFSLILESASTNQTSMYLCASSSRQGPGSNQPQHFGDGTRLSIL.

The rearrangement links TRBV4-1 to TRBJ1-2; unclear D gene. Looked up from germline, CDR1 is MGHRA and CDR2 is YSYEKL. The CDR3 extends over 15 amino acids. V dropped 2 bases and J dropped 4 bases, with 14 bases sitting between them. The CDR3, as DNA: TGCGCCAGCAGCCAAAAGCGGGCAGACACCTATGGCTACACCTTC. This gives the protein CASSQKRADTYGYTF.

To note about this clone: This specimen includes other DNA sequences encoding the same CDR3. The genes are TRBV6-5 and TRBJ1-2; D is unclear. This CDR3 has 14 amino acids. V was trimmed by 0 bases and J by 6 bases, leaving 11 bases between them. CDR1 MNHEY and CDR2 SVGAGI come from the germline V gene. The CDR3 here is CASSYSGRSDGYTF. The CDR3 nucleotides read TGTGCCAGCAGTTACTCTGGCCGTTCGGATGGCTACACCTTC.

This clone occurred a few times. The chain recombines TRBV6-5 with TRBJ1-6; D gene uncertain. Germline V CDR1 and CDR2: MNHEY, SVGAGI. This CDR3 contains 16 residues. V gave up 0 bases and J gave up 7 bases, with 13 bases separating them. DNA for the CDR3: TGTGCCAGCAGTTACTCGGTGGGAATTGGGAATTCACCCCTCCACTTT. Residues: CASSYSVGIGNSPLHF.

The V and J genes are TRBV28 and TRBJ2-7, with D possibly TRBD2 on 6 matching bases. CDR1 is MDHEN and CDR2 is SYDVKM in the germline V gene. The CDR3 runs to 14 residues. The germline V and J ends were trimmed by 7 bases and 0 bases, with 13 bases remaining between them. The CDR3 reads CASIAVGSSYEQYF. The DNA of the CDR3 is TGTGCCAGCATTGCCGTCGGGAGCTCCTACGAGCAGTACTTC.

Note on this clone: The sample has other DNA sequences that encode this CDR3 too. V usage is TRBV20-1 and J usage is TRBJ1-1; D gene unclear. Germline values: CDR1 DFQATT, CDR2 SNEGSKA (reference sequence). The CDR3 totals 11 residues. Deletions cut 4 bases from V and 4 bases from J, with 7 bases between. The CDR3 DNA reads TGCAGTGCTACCGACGGCACTGAAGCTTTCTTT. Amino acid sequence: CSATDGTEAFF.

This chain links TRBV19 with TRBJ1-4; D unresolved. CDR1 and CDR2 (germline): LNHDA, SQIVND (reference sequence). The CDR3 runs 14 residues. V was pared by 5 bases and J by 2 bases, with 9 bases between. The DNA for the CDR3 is TGTGCCAGTAGTTTGAGGGCGACTAATGAAAAACTGTTTTTT. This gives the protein CASSLRATNEKLFF. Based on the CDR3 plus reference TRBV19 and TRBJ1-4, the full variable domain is DGGITQSPKYLFRKEGQNVTLSCEQNLNHDAMYWYRQDPGQGLRLIYYSQIVNDFQKGDIAEGYSVSREKKESFPLTVTSAQKNPTAFYLCASSLRATNEKLFFGSGTQLSVL.

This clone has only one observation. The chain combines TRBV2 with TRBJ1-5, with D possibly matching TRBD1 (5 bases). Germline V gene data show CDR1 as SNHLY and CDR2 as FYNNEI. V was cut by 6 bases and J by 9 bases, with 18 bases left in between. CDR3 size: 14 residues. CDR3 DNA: TGTGCCAGCAGCTCCGGGACGCTCGGTGGGCCCCAGCATTTT. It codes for CASSSGTLGGPQHF.